These 26 T cell receptor beta chains originate from one sample sequenced in a study of cytomegalovirus exposure and HLA in healthy donors. In the PCR, 60 Vbeta and 13 Jbeta primers were used. TCRdb's copy holds only in-frame clones and misses some; the assay was immunoSEQ multiplex PCR. The sample includes about 150,000 clones, over 60% of them seen just once. Sequences were obtained from PBMCs. These receptors were taken from a woman in her twenties or thirties in good health and CMV-seropositive.

The rearrangement joins TRBV6-1 to TRBJ2-2; D is unclear. CDR1 is MNHNS and CDR2 is SASEGT in the germline V gene. This CDR3 region has 11 residues. With 3 bases removed from V and 13 bases from J, the gap between germline ends came to 9 bases. The CDR3 loop is CASSDRYGLFF. CDR3 DNA sequence: TGTGCCAGCAGTGATCGTTACGGGCTGTTTTTT.

This clone appeared a few times. J is TRBJ1-1 and V is TRBV5-1; D possibly corresponds to TRBD1 (5 bases). The germline V gene has CDR1 SGHRS and CDR2 YFSETQ. The CDR3 length is 14 residues. Trimming cost V 2 bases and J 1 base, with 9 bases left between them. The CDR3 DNA is TGCGCCAGCAGCTTTTCAGGGCCGAACACTGAAGCTTTCTTT. Protein product: CASSFSGPNTEAFF.

This clone appeared a few times. The V call is TRBV7-9, the J call TRBJ2-3; 10 bases are a match to TRBD1. The CDR3 runs 15 residues. Per the germline V gene, CDR1 is SEHNR and CDR2 is FQNEAQ (reference sequence). Trimming cost V 4 bases and J 4 bases; bases outside gene matches: 5. The CDR3 nucleotides read TGTGCCAGCAGCTACCGGACAGGGGGGGCAGATACGCAGTATTTT. Its translation: CASSYRTGGADTQYF.

V is TRBV5-1 and J is TRBJ1-1; no definite D call. V gave up 0 bases and J gave up 1 base, with 4 bases separating them. The CDR3 has 13 residues. Germline V gene lookup returns CDR1 SGHRS and CDR2 YFSETQ. The chain's CDR3 is CASSLDWNTEAFF. CDR3 bases: TGCGCCAGCAGCTTGGACTGGAACACTGAAGCTTTCTTT.

V gene TRBV5-1 combines with J gene TRBJ1-1, with 8 nucleotides matching TRBD1. This CDR3 has 16 amino acids. J lost 1 base, V lost 2 bases, and 7 bases had no gene match. Germline lookup yields CDR1 SGHRS and CDR2 YFSETQ. DNA for the CDR3: TGCGCCAGCAGCTTACACCGGACAGGGCAGAACACTGAAGCTTTCTTT. Protein sequence: CASSLHRTGQNTEAFF.

The CDR3 bases are TGTGCCAGCAGCTTAGGTCTCGGGAACACCATATATTTT. Protein: CASSLGLGNTIYF. V gene TRBV7-2 combines with J gene TRBJ1-3, with no clear D. Germline CDR1 reads SGHTA; CDR2 reads FQGNSA. The CDR3 is made up of 13 amino acids. The germline V and J ends were trimmed by 1 base and 7 bases, with 8 bases remaining between them.

This chain uses TRBV29-1 with TRBJ2-2; the match to TRBD1 covers 9 bases. This CDR3 has 13 residues. The trim removed 7 bases at V and 5 bases at J, leaving 5 bases unmatched. Germline-derived CDR1 and CDR2 are SQVTM and ANQGSEA. The CDR3 is CSARDRVTGELFF. The CDR3 region has the DNA TGCAGCGCTAGGGACAGGGTAACCGGGGAGCTGTTTTTT.

This clone was detected a few times. This rearrangement joins TRBV6-4 to TRBJ1-4, with 11 bases identical to TRBD1. The CDR3 contains 14 residues. V lost 6 bases and J lost 9; bases outside the gene matches: 6. Per germline, CDR1 MRHNA and CDR2 SNTAGT. The DNA of the CDR3 is TGTGCCAGCAGGCCCGGGACAGGGGGGAAAAAACTGTTTTTT. Translation gives CASRPGTGGKKLFF.

The J gene is TRBJ2-7, the V gene TRBV13; D may be TRBD1 (5 bases). Germline-derived CDR1 and CDR2 are PRHDT and FYEKMQ (reference sequence). This CDR3 spans 14 amino acids. Trimming took 3 bases from V and 3 from J, leaving 12 bases between them. The CDR3 loop reads CASSLGLDGYEQYF. The CDR3, as DNA: TGTGCCAGCAGCTTGGGGCTAGATGGCTACGAGCAGTACTTC.

This sequence joins TRBV30 and TRBJ1-6; D remains ambiguous. CDR1 is GTSNPN and CDR2 is SVGIG in the germline V gene (reference sequence). The V gene lost 2 bases and the J gene lost 8 bases, with 13 bases spanning the gap. This CDR3 has 14 amino acids. The CDR3: CAWSSGSSHSPLHF. The CDR3, as DNA: TGTGCCTGGAGTTCCGGGAGTTCGCATTCACCCCTCCACTTT. Based on the CDR3 plus reference TRBV30 and TRBJ1-6, the full variable domain is SQTIHQWPATLVQPVGSPLSLECTVEGTSNPNLYWYRQAAGRGLQLLFYSVGIGQISSEVPQNLSASRPQDRQFILSSKKLLLSDSGFYLCAWSSGSSHSPLHFGNGTRLTVT.

This clone appeared once. The rearrangement links TRBV28 to TRBJ2-1, with TRBD1 identical over 7 bases. Germline V CDR1 and CDR2: MDHEN, SYDVKM. CDR3 length: 13 residues. After removal of 6 bases from V and 7 bases from J, the junction contained 6 bases not matched to a gene. The CDR3 reads CASRPSRGNEQFF. CDR3 sequence (DNA): TGTGCCAGCAGACCCAGCAGGGGGAATGAGCAGTTCTTC.

The J gene is TRBJ1-2, the V gene TRBV2; D gene ambiguous. Germline V gene sequence: CDR1 SNHLY, CDR2 FYNNEI. CDR3 length equals 11 residues. V lost 1 base and J lost 7, with 4 bases in between. CDR3 DNA sequence: TGTGCCAGCAGTGAAGGTAGTGGCTACACCTTC. It translates to CASSEGSGYTF.

This chain uses TRBV6-6 with TRBJ1-2; D is possibly TRBD1 (6 bases). CDR3 length: 16 residues. The ends were cut back, 2 bases at V and 0 bases at J, with 13 bases in the middle. CDR1 and CDR2 from the germline V gene are MNHNY and SVGAGI (reference sequence). As DNA, the CDR3 is TGTGCCAGCAGTTACGGCGGGGGGCCGGCTAACTATGGCTACACCTTC. This codes for CASSYGGGPANYGYTF.

V and J are TRBV27 and TRBJ2-1; D is undetermined. The germline V gene encodes CDR1 MNHEY and CDR2 SMNVEV (reference sequence). Between the trimmed V and J ends, which lost 2 bases and 6 bases, there was a span of 8 bases. The CDR3 spans 13 residues. The CDR3 is CASSLASSNEQFF. The CDR3 nucleotides are TGTGCCAGCAGTTTAGCGTCTAGCAATGAGCAGTTCTTC.

The chain uses TRBV7-9 and TRBJ2-3; 8 nucleotides line up with TRBD2. Germline CDR1 SEHNR, CDR2 FQNEAQ (reference sequence). The V and J ends lost 6 bases and 2 bases, in that order; junction bases with no gene match: 19. The CDR3 is made up of 19 amino acids. CDR3 in amino acids: CASSVIAPYGAGDTDTQYF. CDR3 sequence (DNA): TGTGCCAGCAGTGTTATCGCTCCCTATGGAGCGGGGGACACAGATACGCAGTATTTT.

V and J are TRBV2 and TRBJ2-1; 12 bases align to TRBD1. The CDR3 extends over 17 amino acids. Germline V gene data show CDR1 as SNHLY and CDR2 as FYNNEI. With V trimmed by 7 bases and J by 7 bases, 14 bases remained unmatched. Here the CDR3 reads CASTEYTGQGARNEQFF. The CDR3 region has the DNA TGTGCCAGCACCGAGTATACGGGACAGGGGGCAAGGAATGAGCAGTTCTTC.

The V and J genes are TRBV6-1 and TRBJ1-1; tentative D call: TRBD1 (6 bases). V lost 6 bases and J 6 bases, leaving 20 bases between the germline ends. CDR3 size: 15 residues. Germline-derived CDR1 and CDR2 are MNHNS and SASEGT. The CDR3 loop is CASRLPGQKGSEAFF. The CDR3 bases are TGTGCCAGCAGATTACCGGGACAAAAAGGTTCTGAAGCTTTCTTT.

The chain carries TRBV19 and TRBJ2-7; 10 nucleotides match TRBD2. V gave up 5 bases and J gave up 5 bases; unmatched junction bases: 9. Germline loops: CDR1 LNHDA, CDR2 SQIVND (reference sequence). The CDR3 is made up of 15 amino acids. CDR3 residues: CASSGSSGSFHEQYF. For the CDR3, the DNA is TGTGCCAGTAGTGGGTCTAGCGGGAGCTTCCACGAGCAGTACTTC.

This clone was counted between two and nine times. The chain carries TRBV5-1 and TRBJ2-7; D may be TRBD1 (5 bases). V lost 2 bases and J lost 3, with 12 bases in between. The CDR3 is 14 residues long. Germline-derived CDR1 and CDR2 are SGHRS and YFSETQ. CDR3 DNA: TGCGCCAGCAGCTTAGGGGAACCGATCTACGAGCAGTACTTC. It encodes CASSLGEPIYEQYF.

The chain joins TRBV19 to TRBJ2-7; 10 bases are a match to TRBD1. V shed 6 bases, J shed 12 bases, and the junction held 14 bases outside the gene matches. The germline gives CDR1 LNHDA, CDR2 SQIVND (reference sequence). The CDR3 length is 14 residues. The CDR3 DNA reads TGTGCCAGTAGACGGGACAGGGGAACTTCCGGGCTGTACTTC. Its translation: CASRRDRGTSGLYF.

Of note for this clone: The germline gene is not matched at one end of the junction; a read error may be the cause. In the same sample, other DNA sequences code for this CDR3. The chain employs TRBV10-1 and TRBJ1-6; D is uncertain. The CDR3 is made up of 14 amino acids. Germline lookup yields CDR1 WNHNN and CDR2 SYGVQD (reference sequence). The CDR3 DNA follows: TGCGCCAGCAGTGAGAGCCCAAGAAATTCCCCCCTCCACTTT. It specifies CASSESPRNSPLHF.

The V and J genes are TRBV7-9 and TRBJ1-1; D call uncertain. This CDR3 is 15 amino acids long. In germline, CDR1 is SEHNR, CDR2 FQNEAQ (reference sequence). V was clipped by 2 bases and J by 2 bases, with 12 bases between them. The CDR3 DNA follows: TGTGCCAGCAGCTTACAAGGACTTACCAACACTGAAGCTTTCTTT. It is translated as CASSLQGLTNTEAFF.

The V call is TRBV9, the J call TRBJ1-1, with a possible D match to TRBD1 (5 bases). Germline CDR1 SGDLS, CDR2 YYNGEE. The CDR3 sequence is 14 residues long. V was clipped by 3 bases and J by 0 bases, with 9 bases between them. The CDR3 protein is CASSGQPMNTEAFF. Here the CDR3 DNA reads TGTGCCAGCAGCGGACAGCCCATGAACACTGAAGCTTTCTTT.

This clone came up a few times. CDR3 DNA sequence: TGTGCCAGCCGTCGGGAGCGGCGGGGCACCGGGGAGCTGTTTTTT. Amino acid sequence: CASRRERRGTGELFF. The J gene is TRBJ2-2, the V gene TRBV6-5, with D tentatively TRBD2 (6 bases). CDR1 and CDR2 (germline): MNHEY, SVGAGI. V lost 8 bases, J lost 4 bases, and 17 bases lay in between. The CDR3 contains 15 residues.

V usage is TRBV6-6 and J usage is TRBJ2-2; tentative D call: TRBD1 (6 bases). CDR1 is MNHNY and CDR2 is SVGAGI in the germline V gene (reference sequence). V was clipped by 6 bases and J by 1 base, with 15 bases between them. This CDR3 is 16 amino acids long. The CDR3 spells CASRLSGTRNTGELFF. In nucleotides, the CDR3 is TGTGCCAGCAGACTATCCGGGACACGGAACACCGGGGAGCTGTTTTTT.

The chain has TRBV28 and TRBJ1-2; D gene uncertain. Germline V gene sequence: CDR1 MDHEN, CDR2 SYDVKM. This CDR3 is built from 14 residues. The V gene lost 3 bases and the J gene lost 0 bases, with 8 bases spanning the gap. The CDR3 DNA reads TGTGCCAGCAGTTTGCCCGGTGCTAACTATGGCTACACCTTC. Translated, it gives CASSLPGANYGYTF.